Below are 32 T cell receptor beta chains sequenced from a single sample in a study of cytomegalovirus exposure and HLA in healthy donors. Use of 60 Vbeta and 13 Jbeta primers characterized the PCR. Measured with immunoSEQ multiplex PCR; TCRdb has only the in-frame clones, and not every one. The sample includes 160,000 or so clones, approximately 70% seen only once; the top ten take 4.7%. Sequences were obtained from PBMCs. These receptors were collected from a man aged 18 to 30 in good health and CMV-seropositive.

V is TRBV9 and J is TRBJ2-2; D may be TRBD1 (6 bases). CDR1 and CDR2 from the germline V gene are SGDLS and YYNGEE. CDR3 length: 14 amino acids. Trimming stripped 4 bases from V and 5 bases from J, with 12 bases between. The CDR3 DNA reads as TGTGCCAGCAGCCCCATCGGACAGACCGGGGAGCTGTTTTTT. Translation gives CASSPIGQTGELFF.

V usage is TRBV11-1 and J usage is TRBJ1-1; TRBD1 is a possible D gene (5 bases). The CDR3 spans 15 residues. Germline V CDR1 and CDR2: SGHAT, FQDESV (reference sequence). Trimming removed 1 base at V and 4 bases at J, with 13 bases between. The chain's CDR3 is CASSLGWQGSTEAFF. The DNA of the CDR3 is TGTGCCAGCAGCTTAGGGTGGCAGGGCAGCACTGAAGCTTTCTTT. The complete variable domain, with remaining parts taken from reference TRBV11-1 and TRBJ1-1, reads EAEVAQSPRYKITEKSQAVAFWCDPISGHATLYWYRQILGQGPELLVQFQDESVVDDSQLPKDRFSAERLKGVDSTLKIQPAELGDSAMYLCASSLGWQGSTEAFFGQGTRLTVV.

The V and J genes are TRBV30 and TRBJ1-2; unclear D gene. The germline V gene has CDR1 GTSNPN and CDR2 SVGIG (reference sequence). Trimming stripped 0 bases from V and 6 bases from J, with 8 bases between. This CDR3 spans 12 amino acids. For the CDR3, the DNA is TGTGCCTGGAGTGTACAGCCACATGGCTACACCTTC. The encoded protein is CAWSVQPHGYTF.

The chain combines TRBV10-3 with TRBJ2-5; unclear D gene. Germline CDR1 is ENHRY and CDR2 is SYGVKD. This CDR3 contains 13 residues. V shed 4 bases and J shed 1 base, with 7 bases lying between them. This CDR3 is CAISAAAQETQYF. CDR3 nucleotide sequence: TGTGCCATCAGTGCGGCGGCCCAAGAGACCCAGTACTTC.

The gene calls are TRBV27 and TRBJ2-7; 10 bases line up with TRBD2. This CDR3 has 14 residues. Germline lookup yields CDR1 MNHEY and CDR2 SMNVEV (reference sequence). V trimming: 6 bases; J trimming: 1 base; junction bases outside the gene matches: 3. CDR3 amino acids: CASRGSGRSYEQYV. The CDR3 DNA follows: TGTGCCAGCAGGGGTAGCGGGAGGTCCTACGAGCAGTACGTC.

The V call is TRBV5-6, the J call TRBJ1-1; 9 nucleotides agree with TRBD1. Per the germline V gene, CDR1 is SGHDT and CDR2 is YYEEEE. The CDR3 is made up of 13 amino acids. V was clipped by 4 bases and J by 3 bases; unmatched bases: 1. CDR3 DNA: TGTGCCAGCAGCCGGGACAGGGACACTGAAGCTTTCTTT. Encoded protein: CASSRDRDTEAFF.

V is TRBV28 and J is TRBJ1-2; TRBD1 agrees at 7 bases. Germline trimming cut 7 bases from V and 4 bases from J; bases unmatched to any gene: 6. CDR3 length equals 13 residues. Germline V gene sequence: CDR1 MDHEN, CDR2 SYDVKM. DNA of the CDR3: TGTGCCAGCACCGGGACAGTAGTCTATGGCTACACCTTC. Amino acids: CASTGTVVYGYTF.

The rearrangement uses TRBV10-3 and TRBJ2-3, with D perhaps matching TRBD2 (6 bases). V was clipped by 3 bases and J by 2 bases, with 12 bases between them. Germline CDR1 is ENHRY and CDR2 is SYGVKD. This CDR3 comprises 15 residues. The CDR3 region has the DNA TGTGCCATCAGTGACGGCGGAGGGAACACAGATACGCAGTATTTT. This sequence encodes CAISDGGGNTDTQYF.

CDR3 coding DNA: TGTGCCAGCAGTTCTCCGGGACTAGCAACGGCTGAGCAGTTCTTC. Translated, it gives CASSSPGLATAEQFF. The rearrangement uses TRBV27 and TRBJ2-1; 9 nucleotides match TRBD2. Losses at the gene ends were 4 bases for V and 9 bases for J; bases not matched to a gene: 10. CDR3 size: 15 residues. Per germline, CDR1 MNHEY and CDR2 SMNVEV (reference sequence).

The chain links TRBV5-1 to TRBJ1-2, with D hard to call. The CDR3 loop spans 14 amino acids. Trimming took 5 bases from V and 0 from J, leaving 11 bases between them. Germline V CDR1 and CDR2: SGHRS, YFSETQ. DNA for the CDR3: TGCGCCAGCAGGGCGGATCACGCTAACTATGGCTACACCTTC. Translated, it gives CASRADHANYGYTF.

V and J are TRBV28 and TRBJ1-5; perhaps TRBD1 as D (6 bases). CDR1 is MDHEN, CDR2 SYDVKM, per germline. The CDR3 consists of 14 residues. The V end was cut by 6 bases, the J end by 7 bases, with 16 bases between. The CDR3 region is CASRPPTGTQPQHF. The CDR3, as DNA: TGTGCCAGCAGGCCACCTACAGGGACCCAGCCCCAGCATTTT.

The chain is built from TRBV7-2 and TRBJ1-1, with D unresolved. The CDR3 runs to 14 residues. Germline V CDR1 and CDR2: SGHTA, FQGNSA. V shed 5 bases and J shed 1 base, with 11 bases lying between them. Written as DNA, the CDR3 is TGTGCCAGCAGCCGGGAAGTTAGGAACACTGAAGCTTTCTTT. Protein: CASSREVRNTEAFF.

The genes are TRBV6-5 and TRBJ1-5; D is possibly TRBD1 (5 bases). V lost 5 bases and J 0 bases, leaving 8 bases between the germline ends. Germline CDR1 is MNHEY and CDR2 is SVGAGI. CDR3 length: 14 amino acids. CDR3 amino acids: CASSTGYSNQPQHF. The CDR3 nucleotides are TGTGCCAGCAGTACAGGCTATAGCAATCAGCCCCAGCATTTT.

Notes on this clone: In the same sample, other DNA sequences code for this CDR3. The chain has TRBV7-3 and TRBJ1-6; 11 bases map to TRBD1. This CDR3 comprises 14 residues. The V segment lost 4 bases and the J segment 8 bases; nucleotides outside the gene matches: 1. Per the germline V gene, CDR1 is SGHTA and CDR2 is FQGTGA. The CDR3: CASSSGQGDSPLHF. For the CDR3, the DNA is TGTGCCAGCAGCTCGGGACAGGGGGATTCACCCCTCCACTTT.

V is TRBV28 and J is TRBJ2-1; 9 bases line up with TRBD1. The V gene end was trimmed by 6 bases and the J gene end by 4 bases; junction bases not matched to a gene: 13. The length of the CDR3 is 17 residues. The germline CDR1 and CDR2 sequences are MDHEN and SYDVKM. In DNA form, the CDR3 reads TGTGCCAGCAGCCGGGACAGGGCGAGGCAGCTGTACAATGAGCAGTTCTTC. Translated: CASSRDRARQLYNEQFF.

V is TRBV28 and J is TRBJ2-5, with a tentative D call TRBD2 (7 bases). CDR1 and CDR2 from the germline V gene are MDHEN and SYDVKM. V was cut by 4 bases and J by 3 bases, with 24 bases left in between. The CDR3 is 18 residues long. CDR3 in DNA: TGTGCCAGCAGTTCGGTAAGGGGCGGGGGCCGACGGAAAGAGACCCAGTACTTC. Translated: CASSSVRGGGRRKETQYF. The full variable domain, in which reference TRBV28 and TRBJ2-5 provide the parts outside the CDR3, is DVKVTQSSRYLVKRTGEKVFLECVQDMDHENMFWYRQDPGLGLRLIYFSYDVKMKEKGDIPEGYSVSREKKERFSLILESASTNQTSMYLCASSSVRGGGRRKETQYFGPGTRLLVL.

The gene calls are TRBV19 and TRBJ2-3; maybe TRBD2 (6 bases). This CDR3 is 16 amino acids long. Per germline, CDR1 LNHDA and CDR2 SQIVND (reference sequence). V lost 5 bases, J lost 1 base, and 16 bases lay in between. CDR3 region: CASSAPLTGGTDTQYF. CDR3 nucleotides: TGTGCCAGTAGTGCCCCTCTTACGGGAGGCACAGATACGCAGTATTTT.

The chain joins TRBV19 to TRBJ2-5; 7 bases line up with TRBD1. The germline V gene has CDR1 LNHDA and CDR2 SQIVND (reference sequence). This CDR3 is 17 amino acids long. V trimming: 1 base; J trimming: 2 bases; junction bases outside the gene matches: 10. In DNA form, the CDR3 reads TGTGCCAGTAGTATAGGCACGATAGGGGGCCTTCAAGAGACCCAGTACTTC. This encodes CASSIGTIGGLQETQYF.

As for this clone: The sample carries other DNA sequences with the same CDR3. The chain has TRBV5-1 and TRBJ2-2; D may be TRBD1 (6 bases). In germline, CDR1 is SGHRS, CDR2 YFSETQ. The CDR3 runs to 14 residues. Trimming removed 0 bases from V and 5 bases from J, with 8 bases in between. CDR3: CASSLAQGTGELFF. CDR3 in DNA: TGCGCCAGCAGCTTGGCCCAGGGGACCGGGGAGCTGTTTTTT. Looking up the rest from reference TRBV5-1 and TRBJ2-2 gives the full variable domain: KAGVTQTPRYLIKTRGQQVTLSCSPISGHRSVSWYQQTPGQGLQFLFEYFSETQRNKGNFPGRFSGRQFSNSRSEMNVSTLELGDSALYLCASSLAQGTGELFFGEGSRLTVL.

This clone was seen more than once but under ten times. The chain is built from TRBV5-5 and TRBJ1-1; perhaps TRBD1 as D (5 bases). With 5 bases removed from V and 0 bases from J, the gap between germline ends came to 11 bases. Germline CDR1 SGHKS, CDR2 YYEKEE (reference sequence). This CDR3 is 14 amino acids long. The CDR3, as DNA: TGTGCCAGCAGTTTAACAGGTTTGAACACTGAAGCTTTCTTT. Encoded protein: CASSLTGLNTEAFF. Filled out from reference TRBV5-5 and TRBJ1-1, the complete variable domain reads DAGVTQSPTHLIKTRGQQVTLRCSPISGHKSVSWYQQVLGQGPQFIFQYYEKEERGRGNFPDRFSARQFPNYSSELNVNALLLGDSALYLCASSLTGLNTEAFFGQGTRLTVV.

In its sample, this clone was seen a few times. The V call is TRBV30, the J call TRBJ2-3; D is perhaps TRBD2 (5 bases). V was shortened by 0 bases and J by 6 bases, with 16 bases between the two germline ends. The germline CDR1 and CDR2 sequences are GTSNPN and SVGIG (reference sequence). CDR3 length: 15 residues. CDR3 sequence (DNA): TGTGCCTGGAGTGTCCCTAGCTCGAATGGCGATACGCAGTATTTT. The encoded protein is CAWSVPSSNGDTQYF.

V and J are TRBV6-1 and TRBJ1-5; possible D gene TRBD1, 6 bases. Germline CDR1 is MNHNS and CDR2 is SASEGT. The length of the CDR3 is 15 residues. V was cut by 4 bases and J by 1 base, with 11 bases left in between. Here the CDR3 DNA reads TGTGCCAGCAGTGTAAGGGGGGGGAGCAATCAGCCCCAGCATTTT. Amino acids: CASSVRGGSNQPQHF.

This rearrangement joins TRBV2 to TRBJ1-6; 8 nucleotides line up with TRBD1. The CDR3 spans 15 residues. Germline CDR1 is SNHLY and CDR2 is FYNNEI. V shed 7 bases and J 5 bases; nucleotides not matched to a gene: 7. CDR3 nucleotide sequence: TGTGCCAGCATAACAGGGGGGGTGAATAATTCACCCCTCCACTTT. Amino acid sequence: CASITGGVNNSPLHF.

The chain has TRBV12-5 and TRBJ2-5; D possibly corresponds to TRBD1 (6 bases). From germline, CDR1 is LGHNT and CDR2 FRNRAP. Trimming left V 6 bases short and J 3 bases short, with 14 bases between. CDR3 length: 14 amino acids. The CDR3 is CASGPPGQEETQYF. The CDR3, as DNA: TGTGCTAGTGGCCCGCCGGGACAAGAAGAGACCCAGTACTTC. Using reference TRBV12-5 and TRBJ2-5 for the parts outside the CDR3, the full variable domain is DARVTQTPRHKVTEMGQEVTMRCQPILGHNTVFWYRQTMMQGLELLAYFRNRAPLDDSGMPKDRFSAEMPDATLATLKIQPSEPRDSAVYFCASGPPGQEETQYFGPGTRLLVL.

The sample holds one count of this clone. This rearrangement joins TRBV9 to TRBJ2-5; 7 bases align to TRBD1. The CDR3 covers 15 residues. In germline, CDR1 is SGDLS, CDR2 YYNGEE. Trimming at V came to 3 bases and at J to 0 bases, leaving 5 bases not matched to a gene. CDR3 DNA: TGTGCCAGCAGCGCGACAGGGATCTACCAAGAGACCCAGTACTTC. This encodes CASSATGIYQETQYF.

The chain couples TRBV30 to TRBJ2-5; 11 bases map to TRBD1. Germline-derived CDR1 and CDR2 are GTSNPN and SVGIG (reference sequence). This CDR3 spans 14 amino acids. V lost 7 bases and J lost 3; bases outside the gene matches: 7. CDR3 DNA: TGTGCCTCTGGACAGGGGGCAAATGAAGAGACCCAGTACTTC. Its protein is CASGQGANEETQYF.

The chain carries TRBV19 and TRBJ1-5; D gene ambiguous. Trimming stripped 4 bases from V and 0 bases from J, with 10 bases between. The germline V gene encodes CDR1 LNHDA and CDR2 SQIVND (reference sequence). CDR3 size: 15 residues. The CDR3 reads CASSRVEGSNQPQHF. The CDR3, as DNA: TGTGCCAGTAGTAGGGTTGAGGGTAGCAATCAGCCCCAGCATTTT.

The chain couples TRBV27 to TRBJ2-4, with D unresolved. V lost 6 bases, J lost 0 bases, and 9 bases lay in between. The germline V gene has CDR1 MNHEY and CDR2 SMNVEV (reference sequence). The CDR3 has 14 residues. The CDR3 DNA is TGTGCCAGCAGCAGTAATAAAGCCAAAAACATTCAGTACTTC. Its translation: CASSSNKAKNIQYF.

The CDR3 nucleotides read TGTGCCAGCAGCCCTTGGACAGGAACTTACAATGAGCAGTTCTTC. It codes for CASSPWTGTYNEQFF. The chain recombines TRBV14 with TRBJ2-1, with 7 positions matching TRBD1. Per the germline V gene, CDR1 is SGHDN and CDR2 is FVKESK. The CDR3 extends over 15 amino acids. The ends lost 4 bases at V and 4 bases at J; junction bases unmatched: 7.

This clone came up a few times. CDR3 loop: CASMSGRANEKLFF. The CDR3 coding sequence is TGTGCCAGCATGAGCGGCCGGGCGAATGAAAAACTGTTTTTT. J is TRBJ1-4 and V is TRBV27; D is unclear. Germline assignment: CDR1 MNHEY and CDR2 SMNVEV (reference sequence). V dropped 7 bases and J dropped 5 bases, with 14 bases sitting between them. The CDR3 runs 14 residues.

This chain joins TRBV14 and TRBJ2-3, with 9 bases lining up with TRBD2. Germline CDR1 SGHDN, CDR2 FVKESK. V lost 3 bases to trimming and J lost 6 bases; unmatched junction nucleotides: 7. CDR3 size: 15 residues. The CDR3 loop is CASSHLAGSSDTQYF. CDR3 nucleotides: TGTGCCAGCAGCCATCTAGCGGGATCGTCTGATACGCAGTATTTT.

As for this clone: The same CDR3 also results from other DNA sequences found in this sample. The V call is TRBV6-1, the J call TRBJ1-3; 8 bases match TRBD1. The CDR3 has 16 amino acids. Germline V lookup: CDR1 MNHNS, CDR2 SASEGT. J lost 4 bases, V lost 2 bases, and 7 bases had no gene match. The CDR3 nucleotides read TGTGCCAGCAGTGAAAGACAGGGGAGTTCAGGAAACACCATATATTTT. The encoded protein is CASSERQGSSGNTIYF.